This T cell receptor (beta chain) came from a study of identical twins. Findings and caveats of the study: Twins shared beta out-of-frame sequences in excess, but this excess was weaker. Out-of-frame TCR alpha sharing in monozygotic twins exceeded recombination model predictions.

This clonotype was counted many times. Its antigen remains unidentified. Unique molecular identifiers were in the cDNA, with template-switch universal primer binding. TCRdb reprocessed the 5' RACE reads with MiXCR, giving one entry per CDR3 protein. This table has about 260,000 distinct CDR3 sequences, 5.5% to 7% appearing once. The V end was cut by 5 bases, the J end by 8 bases, with 16 bases between. This CDR3 spans 15 amino acids. Germline V gene data show CDR1 as MDHEN and CDR2 as SYDVKM. These data also featured in a second study, about yellow fever vaccine responses in identical twins.

The chain uses TRBV28 and TRBJ1-6; a possible D gene is TRBD1 (5 bases). This sequence originates from a woman under 30 in good health. Sequenced input: memory (CD45RO+) T cells sorted from blood. The DNA for the CDR3 is TGTGCCAGCAGTAAGATGGGGGTTCTTGATTCACCCCTCCACTTT. It translates to CASSKMGVLDSPLHF.